The sequence of this T cell receptor beta chain was determined in a study of blood T cell repertoires in COVID-19. About the study: Samples taken during acute and convalescent COVID-19 were collected in the United States, Italy and Spain. PBMCs, B-cell-depleted T cells, or T cells provided the cDNA or gDNA that made up the material.

This CDR3 spans 16 amino acids. Per germline, CDR1 LGHNA and CDR2 YSLEER. V lost 2 bases, J lost 5 bases, and 16 bases lay in between. Original handling: Nucleated cell counts were estimated from reference gene primer amplification. TCRdb's copy holds only in-frame clones and misses some; the assay was immunoSEQ multiplex PCR. The D gene and trimming were derived from the DNA, and the V and J assignments and clone size from that table. The sample has 110,000 or so clones, roughly 88% seen once. The receptor was isolated from a woman between 70 and 85 years old who had recovered from COVID-19. The rearrangement links TRBV4-3 to TRBJ1-5, with D perhaps matching TRBD1 (5 bases). Sequencing input: peripheral blood. CDR3: CASSQLGTAPYQPQHF. CDR3 coding DNA: TGCGCCAGCAGCCAACTCGGGACTGCCCCCTATCAGCCCCAGCATTTT.